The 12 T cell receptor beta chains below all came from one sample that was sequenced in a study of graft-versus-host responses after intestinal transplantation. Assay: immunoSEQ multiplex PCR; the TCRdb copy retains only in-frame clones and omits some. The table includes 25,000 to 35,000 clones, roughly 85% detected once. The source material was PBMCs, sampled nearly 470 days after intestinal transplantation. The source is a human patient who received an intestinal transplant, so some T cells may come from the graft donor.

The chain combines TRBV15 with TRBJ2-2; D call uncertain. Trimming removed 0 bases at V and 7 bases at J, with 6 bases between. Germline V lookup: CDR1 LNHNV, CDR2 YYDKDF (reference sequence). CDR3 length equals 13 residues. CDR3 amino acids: CATSRDSGGELFF. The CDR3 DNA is TGTGCCACCAGCAGAGATTCTGGCGGGGAGCTGTTTTTT.

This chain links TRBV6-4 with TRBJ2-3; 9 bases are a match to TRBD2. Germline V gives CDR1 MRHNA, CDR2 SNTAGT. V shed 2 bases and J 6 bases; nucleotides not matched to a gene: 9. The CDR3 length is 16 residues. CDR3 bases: TGTGCCAGCAGTGACGAGGCTAGCGGGGCCTTGGATACGCAGTATTTT. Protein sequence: CASSDEASGALDTQYF.

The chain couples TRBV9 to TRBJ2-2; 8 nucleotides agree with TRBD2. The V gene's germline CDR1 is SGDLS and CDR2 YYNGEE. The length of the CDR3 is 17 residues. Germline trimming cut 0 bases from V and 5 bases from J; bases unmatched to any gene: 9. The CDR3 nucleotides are TGTGCCAGCAGCGTAGTCGCGGGAGGATACGGGACCGGGGAGCTGTTTTTT. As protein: CASSVVAGGYGTGELFF. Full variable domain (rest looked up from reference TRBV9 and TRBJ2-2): DSGVTQTPKHLITATGQRVTLRCSPRSGDLSVYWYQQSLDQGLQFLIQYYNGEERAKGNILERFSAQQFPDLHSELNLSSLELGDSALYFCASSVVAGGYGTGELFFGEGSRLTVL.

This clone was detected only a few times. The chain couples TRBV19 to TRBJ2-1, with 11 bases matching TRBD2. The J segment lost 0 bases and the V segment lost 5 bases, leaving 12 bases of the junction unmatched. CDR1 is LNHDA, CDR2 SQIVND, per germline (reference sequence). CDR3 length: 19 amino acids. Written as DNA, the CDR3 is TGTGCCAGTAGTGCCTCACTAGCGGGGGTGTTCAACTCCTACAATGAGCAGTTCTTC. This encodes CASSASLAGVFNSYNEQFF. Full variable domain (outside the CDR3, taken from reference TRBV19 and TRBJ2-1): DGGITQSPKYLFRKEGQNVTLSCEQNLNHDAMYWYRQDPGQGLRLIYYSQIVNDFQKGDIAEGYSVSREKKESFPLTVTSAQKNPTAFYLCASSASLAGVFNSYNEQFFGPGTRLTVL.

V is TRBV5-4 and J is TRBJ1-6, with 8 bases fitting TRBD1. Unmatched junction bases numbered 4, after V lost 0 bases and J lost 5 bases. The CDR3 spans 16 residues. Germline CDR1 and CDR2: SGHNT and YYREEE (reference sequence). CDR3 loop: CASSLGGTGNNSPLHF. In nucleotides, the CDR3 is TGTGCCAGCAGCTTGGGGGGGACAGGAAATAATTCACCCCTCCACTTT. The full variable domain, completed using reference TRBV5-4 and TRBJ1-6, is ETGVTQSPTHLIKTRGQQVTLRCSSQSGHNTVSWYQQALGQGPQFIFQYYREEENGRGNFPPRFSGLQFPNYSSELNVNALELDDSALYLCASSLGGTGNNSPLHFGNGTRLTVT.

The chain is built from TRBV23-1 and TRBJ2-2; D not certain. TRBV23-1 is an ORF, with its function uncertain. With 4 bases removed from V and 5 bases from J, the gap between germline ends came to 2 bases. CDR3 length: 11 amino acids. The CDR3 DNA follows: TGCGCCAGCAGTCCAACCGGGGAGCTGTTTTTT. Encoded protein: CASSPTGELFF.

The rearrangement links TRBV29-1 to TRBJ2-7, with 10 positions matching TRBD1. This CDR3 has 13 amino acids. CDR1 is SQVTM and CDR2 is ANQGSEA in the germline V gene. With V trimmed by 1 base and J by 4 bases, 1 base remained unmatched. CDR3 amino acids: CSVEGTGGYEQYF. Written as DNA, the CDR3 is TGCAGCGTTGAAGGGACAGGGGGGTACGAGCAGTACTTC.

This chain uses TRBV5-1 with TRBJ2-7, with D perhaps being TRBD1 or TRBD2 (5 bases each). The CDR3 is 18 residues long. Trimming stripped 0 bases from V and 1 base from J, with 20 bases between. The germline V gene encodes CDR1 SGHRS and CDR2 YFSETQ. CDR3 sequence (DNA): TGCGCCAGCAGCTTGGGGCCCGGTCGAGGGGCGAATTCCTACGAGCAGTACTTC. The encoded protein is CASSLGPGRGANSYEQYF.

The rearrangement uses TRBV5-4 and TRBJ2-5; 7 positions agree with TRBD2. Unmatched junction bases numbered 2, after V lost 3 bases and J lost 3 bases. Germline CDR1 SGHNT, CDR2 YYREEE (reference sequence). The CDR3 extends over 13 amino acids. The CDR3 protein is CASSSRGEETQYF. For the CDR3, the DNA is TGTGCCAGCAGCTCTCGGGGGGAAGAGACCCAGTACTTC.

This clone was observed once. The CDR3 loop is CASSEGQGTSTDTQYF. The CDR3, as DNA: TGTGCCAGCAGTGAAGGACAGGGGACTAGCACAGATACGCAGTATTTT. The chain employs TRBV2 and TRBJ2-3, with 8 bases aligning to TRBD1. Unmatched junction bases numbered 3, after V lost 1 base and J lost 0 bases. This CDR3 is built from 16 residues. The V gene's germline CDR1 is SNHLY and CDR2 FYNNEI.

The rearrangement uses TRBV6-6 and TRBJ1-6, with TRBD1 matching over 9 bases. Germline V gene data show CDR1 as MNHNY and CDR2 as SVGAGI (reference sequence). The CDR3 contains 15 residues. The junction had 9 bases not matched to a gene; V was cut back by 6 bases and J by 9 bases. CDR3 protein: CASSPGGTGISPLHF. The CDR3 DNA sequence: TGTGCCAGCAGCCCCGGTGGGACAGGGATTTCACCCCTCCACTTT.

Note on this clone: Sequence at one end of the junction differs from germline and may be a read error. The CDR3 DNA reads as TGTGCCAGCAGCTTGAACCGACAGGGGACCTCTTTC. As protein: CASSLNRQGTSF. This rearrangement joins TRBV5-6 to TRBJ2-7; 8 bases align to TRBD1. The CDR3 consists of 12 residues. Germline values: CDR1 SGHDT, CDR2 YYEEEE.